This is a list of T cell receptor beta chains from one sample in a study of cytomegalovirus exposure and HLA in healthy donors. Assay used: immunoSEQ multiplex PCR; TCRdb lists only in-frame clones, some missing. The sample yields approximately 110,000 clones, 70% to 75% seen once. Material: PBMCs. These receptors were collected from a woman aged 40 to 55 in good health and CMV-seronegative. The CDR3 runs from the conserved cysteine through the conserved F or W. The order of the fields is clone size, D gene, J gene, V gene, CDR3 DNA, CDR3 protein. D genes are given only for firm matches. A row's size may be missing; if present it is once, few, many or a size class.

few TRBD1 TRBJ2-6 TRBV5-1 TGCGCCAGCAGCGGACAGGGGGCTAGGGGGGCCAACGTCCTGACTTTC CASSGQGARGANVLTF
- - TRBJ2-2 TRBV7-8 TGTGCCAGCCACCCTGGACAGAACACCGGGGAGCTGTTTTTT CASHPGQNTGELFF
- TRBD2 TRBJ2-3 TRBV10-3 TGTGCCATCAGCTCGGGAGGGACTAGCGAGCAGTATTTT CAISSGGTSEQYF
- - TRBJ2-7 TRBV28 TGTGCCAGCAGTTTAGAGGCCGGATTCTCCTACGAGCAGTACTTC CASSLEAGFSYEQYF
- TRBD2 TRBJ2-2 TRBV7-2 TGTGCCAGCAGGGCTAGCGGGGGGGCCGCCGGGGAGCTGTTTTTT CASRASGGAAGELFF
- - TRBJ1-4 TRBV25-1 TGTGCCAGCAGTGTCCCCGGGACACCAAATGAAAAACTGTTTTTT CASSVPGTPNEKLFF
few TRBD2 TRBJ2-3 TRBV5-4 TGTGCCAGCACCTCCGGGACTAGCGCCACAGATACGCAGTATTTT CASTSGTSATDTQYF
- - TRBJ2-1 TRBV5-1 TGCGCCAGCAGCCCGCGAGGGGGCGAGGGAGGTGAGCAGTTCTTC CASSPRGGEGGEQFF
- TRBD1 TRBJ2-7 TRBV6-4 TGTGCCAGCAGTGAGGACAGGGCCTCGGACGAGCAGTACTTC CASSEDRASDEQYF
- TRBD1 TRBJ2-2 TRBV2 TGTGCCAGCAGACCACAGGGGGCCGGGGAGCTGTTTTTT CASRPQGAGELFF
once TRBD1 TRBJ2-7 TRBV11-2 TGTGCCAGCAGCACACAGGGGTTCAGCGGACTGGGGATGAACGAGCAGTACTTC CASSTQGFSGLGMNEQYF
- TRBD2 TRBJ2-5 TRBV18 TGTGCCAGCTCACGGGCCCCGGGAGCGGGGGCCCAAGAGACCCAGTACTTC CASSRAPGAGAQETQYF
- - TRBJ2-1 TRBV11-2 TGTGCCAGCAGCTTAGGGCCTCTTCGTGAGCAGTTCTTC CASSLGPLREQFF
few TRBD2 TRBJ2-3 TRBV28 TGTGCCAGCGGGTTAGCGGGGGTCAACACAGATACGCAGTATTTT CASGLAGVNTDTQYF
- TRBD1 TRBJ1-4 TRBV9 TGTGCCAGCAGCGCCAGGGACAGGGGACGGACTAATGAAAAACTGTTTTTT CASSARDRGRTNEKLFF
- - TRBJ2-5 TRBV14 TGTGCCAGCAGCTCGTCGTTTAAGACCCAGTACTTC CASSSSFKTQYF
few - TRBJ1-6 TRBV30 TGTGCCTGGAGTGGGGGCAGTCTCGATTCACCCCTCCACTTT CAWSGGSLDSPLHF
- - TRBJ2-7 TRBV30 TGTGCCTGGAGTCATTACGCGGCGAGCTACGAGCAGTACTTC CAWSHYAASYEQYF
- TRBD1 TRBJ2-7 TRBV6-1 TGTGCCAGCAGTCCGGAAGGGGGCCACGAGCAGTACTTC CASSPEGGHEQYF
few TRBD1 TRBJ2-5 TRBV5-1 TGCGCCAGCAGCTTGCTGACAGGGGGCCAAGAGACCCAGTACTTC CASSLLTGGQETQYF
- TRBD2 TRBJ2-3 TRBV5-1 TGCGCCAGCAGTTTGAGGTATAGCGGGTATCCAGATACGCAGTATTTT CASSLRYSGYPDTQYF
once - TRBJ1-2 TRBV5-1 TGCGCCAGCAGCTTGGGGCGAGACAGGTTTGTCTACTATGGCTACATCTTC CASSLGRDRFVYYGYIF
- - TRBJ1-2 TRBV6-5 TGTGCCAGCAGTCGAGTCGGGACTGACTATGGCTACACCTTC CASSRVGTDYGYTF
- TRBD1 TRBJ2-3 TRBV7-3 TGTGCCAGCAGCTTAGGACAGGGTCTGGATACGCAGTATTTT CASSLGQGLDTQYF
- - TRBJ1-2 TRBV5-1 TGCGCCAGCAAGGAGACTAACTATGGCTACACCTTC CASKETNYGYTF
few TRBD2 TRBJ2-3 TRBV18 TGTGCCAGCTCACCACCGGGCGGGAGTCTCACAGATACGCAGTATTTT CASSPPGGSLTDTQYF
few TRBD1 TRBJ2-1 TRBV11-2 TGTGCCAGCAGCGACAGGGGGCGGGTATCCTACAATGAGCAGTTCTTC CASSDRGRVSYNEQFF
- - TRBJ2-5 TRBV6-1 TGTGCCAGCAGCTTACAGGGAATGGAGACCCAGTACTTC CASSLQGMETQYF
- TRBD1 TRBJ2-5 TRBV5-1 TGCGCCAGCAGCACCGGGACAGCCGGGGAGACCCAGTACTTC CASSTGTAGETQYF
- - TRBJ1-2 TRBV4-2 TGTGCCAGCAGCCAAGATTGGGGGCAGGTGAGGGGCTACACCTTC CASSQDWGQVRGYTF
- TRBD1 TRBJ2-7 TRBV5-1 TGCGCCAGCAGCCCCTGGACAGGGGCGACCTACGAGCAGTACTTC CASSPWTGATYEQYF
- TRBD2 TRBJ2-3 TRBV5-1 TGCGCCAGCAGCCCCACTGGGGGGGGAGATACGCAGTATTTT CASSPTGGGDTQYF
- - TRBJ2-3 TRBV28 TGTGCCAGCAGTTTAAGCGTCGCAGAGCAGTATTTT CASSLSVAEQYF
- TRBD1 TRBJ1-1 TRBV10-3 TGTGCCATCGGAAGACAGGGAAACACTGAAGCTTTCTTT CAIGRQGNTEAFF
- - TRBJ1-4 TRBV5-4 TGTGCCAGCAGCTATGGGGCAATCAATGAAAAACTGTTTTTT CASSYGAINEKLFF
- TRBD2 TRBJ2-1 TRBV5-6 TGTGCCAGCAGCTTAAGGACTAGCGGGAGCTCCTACAATGAGCAGTTCTTC CASSLRTSGSSYNEQFF
- TRBD1 TRBJ1-2 TRBV2 TGTGCCAGCGGAGAGGAGGGACAGTACTATGGCTACACCTTC CASGEEGQYYGYTF
- TRBD1 TRBJ1-5 TRBV6-1 TGTGCCAGCAGCGGGACAGCAAATCAGCCCCAGCATTTT CASSGTANQPQHF
- - TRBJ2-7 TRBV30 TGTGCCTGGAGTGGCGGGTCATACGAGCAGTACTTC CAWSGGSYEQYF
- - TRBJ1-6 TRBV27 TGTGCCAGCGGCAGGGGAAATCCACCCCTCCACTTT CASGRGNPPLHF